One and the same sample provided the 7 T cell receptor beta chains below, sequenced in a study of cytomegalovirus exposure and HLA in healthy donors. Primers included in the PCR were 60 Vbeta and 13 Jbeta primers. Clones were read by immunoSEQ multiplex PCR, and TCRdb kept only the in-frame ones, dropping some. The profile shows 90,000 to 150,000 clones, approximately 72% of them singletons. The sample consisted of PBMCs. The receptor set was obtained from a woman aged 35 to 49 in good health and CMV-seropositive.

The gene calls are TRBV4-3 and TRBJ2-2; 8 nucleotides agree with TRBD2. The CDR3 has 15 residues. The V gene end was trimmed by 4 bases and the J gene end by 3 bases; junction bases not matched to a gene: 4. The germline gives CDR1 LGHNA, CDR2 YSLEER. The CDR3, as DNA: TGCGCCAGCAGCCCCCGGGGGGGCGACACCGGGGAGCTGTTTTTT. Residues: CASSPRGGDTGELFF.

V gene TRBV7-3 combines with J gene TRBJ1-6; D unclear. Trimming shortened V by 3 bases and J by 7 bases, and 7 bases separated the two germline ends. This CDR3 is 13 amino acids long. Germline values: CDR1 SGHTA, CDR2 FQGTGA. CDR3 region: CASSFEPNSPLHF. CDR3 nucleotides: TGTGCCAGCAGCTTCGAGCCGAATTCACCCCTCCACTTT. The complete variable domain, with remaining parts taken from reference TRBV7-3 and TRBJ1-6, reads GAGVSQTPSNKVTEKGKYVELRCDPISGHTALYWYRQSLGQGPEFLIYFQGTGAADDSGLPNDRFFAVRPEGSVSTLKIQRTERGDSAVYLCASSFEPNSPLHFGNGTRLTVT.

This clone was picked up one time. This sample includes further DNA sequences coding for the same CDR3. V usage is TRBV7-2 and J usage is TRBJ1-5; 8 nucleotides agree with TRBD1. The germline V gene has CDR1 SGHTA and CDR2 FQGNSA. This CDR3 is built from 14 residues. The V and J ends lost 5 bases and 3 bases, in that order; junction bases with no gene match: 3. Here the CDR3 reads CASSQDRVNQPQHF. DNA for the CDR3: TGTGCCAGCAGCCAGGACAGGGTCAATCAGCCCCAGCATTTT.

The chain employs TRBV15 and TRBJ2-1, with TRBD1 matching over 8 bases. The CDR3 spans 13 residues. The V gene end was trimmed by 3 bases and the J gene end by 10 bases; junction bases not matched to a gene: 5. Germline V gives CDR1 LNHNV, CDR2 YYDKDF (reference sequence). The CDR3 region is CATSRDRAQEQFF. Written as DNA, the CDR3 is TGTGCCACCAGCAGGGACAGGGCACAGGAGCAGTTCTTC.

The chain couples TRBV29-1 to TRBJ1-2; possibly TRBD1 for D (6 bases). The germline gives CDR1 SQVTM, CDR2 ANQGSEA. V was trimmed by 1 base and J by 11 bases, leaving 17 bases between them. The CDR3 contains 13 residues. The DNA of the CDR3 is TGCAGCGTTGAAGGGGTGCTCCTAGGGGGATACACCTTC. Residues: CSVEGVLLGGYTF.

This clone was seen a few times. J is TRBJ1-1 and V is TRBV5-4; TRBD1 might be the D (6 bases). Germline CDR1 is SGHNT and CDR2 is YYREEE (reference sequence). Trimming stripped 4 bases from V and 6 bases from J, with 13 bases between. This CDR3 has 13 amino acids. The CDR3 nucleotides read TGTGCCAGCAGCGACAGGTTAGGGGCTGAAGCTTTCTTT. This translates into CASSDRLGAEAFF.

This clone was detected a few times. The chain carries TRBV12-5 and TRBJ1-1; TRBD1 agrees at 9 bases. Germline V gene sequence: CDR1 LGHNT, CDR2 FRNRAP. After removal of 1 base from V and 7 bases from J, the junction contained 7 bases not matched to a gene. The CDR3 sequence is 15 residues long. The DNA of the CDR3 is TGTGCTAGTGGTTTGGACCCACAGGGGGCGAATGAAGCTTTCTTT. The encoded protein is CASGLDPQGANEAFF.